These 21 T cell receptor beta chains came from one sample sequenced in a study of blood T cell repertoires in COVID-19. Some clones are missing from TCRdb's copy, which holds only in-frame ones; the method was immunoSEQ multiplex PCR. The sample lists some 340,000 clones; about 83% were seen once. Material for sequencing was peripheral blood. The receptors shown here come from a man aged 25 to 40 with active or convalescent COVID-19.

The chain employs TRBV6-2 or TRBV6-3 and TRBJ1-6; possibly TRBD1 for D (6 bases). CDR1 is MNHEY, CDR2 SVGEGT, per germline. The V end lost 4 bases, the J end lost 5 bases, and 21 bases lay between the germline ends. This CDR3 has 18 amino acids. Here the CDR3 DNA reads TGTGCCAGCAGTTCCGGGACACTGTCCCTTCTTCATAATTCACCCCTCCACTTT. Protein: CASSSGTLSLLHNSPLHF.

CDR3 region: CATSDISEQETQYF. As DNA, the CDR3 is TGTGCCACCAGTGATATTAGCGAACAAGAGACCCAGTACTTC. The chain has TRBV24-1 and TRBJ2-5; tentatively, D is TRBD2 (5 bases). The CDR3 length is 14 residues. V dropped 3 bases and J dropped 2 bases, with 9 bases sitting between them. Per the germline V gene, CDR1 is KGHDR and CDR2 is SFDVKD.

The sample holds one count of this clone. This chain links TRBV19 with TRBJ2-7; tentative D call: TRBD1 (6 bases). Trimming left V 5 bases short and J 6 bases short, with 20 bases between. The CDR3 is 15 residues long. CDR1 is LNHDA and CDR2 is SQIVND in the germline V gene (reference sequence). The CDR3 is CASSPQGNRAFEQYF. In nucleotides, the CDR3 is TGTGCCAGTAGTCCTCAGGGGAATAGAGCCTTCGAGCAGTACTTC.

A few counts support this clone. The chain recombines TRBV7-2 with TRBJ1-5, with TRBD1 matching over 8 bases. Germline trimming cut 1 base from V and 7 bases from J; bases unmatched to any gene: 6. The CDR3 covers 15 residues. Germline V CDR1 and CDR2: SGHTA, FQGNSA. The DNA for the CDR3 is TGTGCCAGCAGCTTAGAGCAGGGGGCGGGCCAGCCCCAGCATTTT. Protein: CASSLEQGAGQPQHF.

For the CDR3, the DNA is TGTGCCAGCAGCTCCCCGGGGGGCAGCAGAGGCTACACCTTC. Its translation is CASSSPGGSRGYTF. The chain is built from TRBV11-3 and TRBJ1-2, with D possibly being TRBD1 (6 bases). The CDR3 runs 14 residues. Germline CDR1 SGHNT, CDR2 YENEEA. V gave up 4 bases and J gave up 8 bases, with 17 bases separating them.

The chain recombines TRBV3-1 (or the pseudogene TRBV3-2) with TRBJ2-3; 7 bases map to TRBD2. V lost 4 bases to trimming and J lost 6 bases; unmatched junction nucleotides: 7. CDR3 length: 14 residues. Germline-derived CDR1 and CDR2 are LGHDT and YNNKEL (reference sequence). The CDR3 sequence is CASSRGGRADTQYF. For the CDR3, the DNA is TGTGCCAGCAGCCGGGGAGGGAGGGCCGATACGCAGTATTTT.

The chain has TRBV6-2 or TRBV6-3 and TRBJ2-5, with 11 positions matching TRBD1. The CDR3 has 16 residues. The germline CDR1 and CDR2 sequences are MNHEY and SVGEGT. V was pared by 2 bases and J by 7 bases, with 9 bases of the junction left unmatched. The CDR3 DNA is TGTGCCAGCAGTTACGGACAGGGGGCGATTTCTGGGACCCAGTACTTC. It specifies CASSYGQGAISGTQYF.

The V gene is TRBV7-2, the J gene TRBJ2-1; 12 nucleotides line up with TRBD2. The CDR3 is 16 amino acids. Germline values: CDR1 SGHTA, CDR2 FQGNSA. V was clipped by 3 bases and J by 7 bases; unmatched bases: 7. CDR3 sequence (DNA): TGTGCCAGCAGCTTCCGACTAGCGGGAGCTTCTAATGAGCAGTTCTTC. This sequence encodes CASSFRLAGASNEQFF.

This chain joins TRBV24-1 and TRBJ2-1, with D maybe TRBD1 (6 bases). V was shortened by 1 base and J by 8 bases, with 14 bases between the two germline ends. This CDR3 region has 15 residues. Germline assignment: CDR1 KGHDR and CDR2 SFDVKD. The DNA for the CDR3 is TGTGCCACCAGTGATTTAGGCAGGGGTCCGGATGAGCAGTTCTTC. Its translation: CATSDLGRGPDEQFF.

The rearrangement links TRBV30 to TRBJ2-7; unclear D gene. Trimming took 2 bases from V and 3 from J, leaving 8 bases between them. Looked up from germline, CDR1 is GTSNPN and CDR2 is SVGIG (reference sequence). This CDR3 spans 12 amino acids. DNA of the CDR3: TGTGCCTGGAGTACGGGTTTCTACGAGCAGTACTTC. It encodes CAWSTGFYEQYF.

The rearrangement uses TRBV21-1 and TRBJ2-1; TRBD1 is the table's D call, not checked against the DNA. TRBV21-1 is shown as a pseudogene. The length of the CDR3 is 15 residues. CDR3 protein: CASSKGQGCHNEQFF. The DNA for the CDR3 is TGTGCCAGCAGCAAGGGACAGGGGTGCCACAATGAGCAGTTCTTC.

The V and J genes are TRBV7-3 and TRBJ1-4; TRBD1 might be the D (6 bases). The CDR3 covers 11 residues. With 3 bases removed from V and 11 bases from J, the gap between germline ends came to 7 bases. Germline loops: CDR1 SGHTA, CDR2 FQGTGA. The CDR3: CASSFQGKLFF. Written as DNA, the CDR3 is TGTGCCAGCAGCTTCCAGGGGAAACTGTTTTTT.

The chain recombines TRBV5-1 with TRBJ1-6, with 7 nucleotides matching TRBD1. V was clipped by 3 bases and J by 6 bases; unmatched bases: 12. Germline V gene lookup returns CDR1 SGHRS and CDR2 YFSETQ. CDR3 size: 17 residues. The CDR3 DNA reads as TGCGCCAGCAGCTCCATCCCTCCGGGACAGTTTAATTCACCCCTCCACTTT. Protein: CASSSIPPGQFNSPLHF.

V usage is TRBV12-3 or TRBV12-4 and J usage is TRBJ2-7; possible D gene TRBD2, 5 bases. With 3 bases removed from V and 6 bases from J, the gap between germline ends came to 12 bases. The CDR3 extends over 13 amino acids. The CDR3 DNA reads TGTGCCAGCAGTTTGGACTGGTCCACCGAGCAGTACTTC. As protein: CASSLDWSTEQYF.

The chain uses TRBV7-8 and TRBJ2-5; TRBD2 agrees at 9 bases. CDR1 and CDR2 from the germline V gene are SGHVS and FQNEAQ. The CDR3 is 15 residues long. V was clipped by 2 bases and J by 5 bases; unmatched bases: 6. The CDR3 region has the DNA TGTGCCAGCAGCTTATCGGGGACTAGCCTTGAGACCCAGTACTTC. Translation: CASSLSGTSLETQYF.

J is TRBJ1-5 and V is TRBV7-2; D possibly corresponds to TRBD1 (6 bases). This CDR3 is built from 16 residues. Germline values: CDR1 SGHTA, CDR2 FQGNSA. Trimming removed 5 bases from V and 6 bases from J, with 20 bases in between. The CDR3 reads CASSIRDIDIGQPQHF. CDR3 sequence (DNA): TGTGCCAGCAGCATCCGGGACATAGATATTGGTCAGCCCCAGCATTTT.

This rearrangement joins TRBV6-4 to TRBJ1-5, with TRBD1 as a possible D gene (6 bases). Trimming left V 5 bases short and J 0 bases short, with 17 bases between. The CDR3 contains 17 residues. Germline V gene data show CDR1 as MRHNA and CDR2 as SNTAGT. The CDR3 reads CASSYQGLTHSNQPQHF. The CDR3 DNA is TGTGCCAGCAGTTATCAGGGGTTAACGCATAGCAATCAGCCCCAGCATTTT.

This clone has a handful of counts. The chain couples TRBV5-1 to TRBJ2-2; tentatively, D is TRBD2 (6 bases). Deletions cut 2 bases from V and 7 bases from J, with 18 bases between. Germline values: CDR1 SGHRS, CDR2 YFSETQ. This CDR3 has 16 residues. For the CDR3, the DNA is TGCGCCAGCAGCTTATTGCGGGGCGCGTTGGACGGGGAGCTGTTTTTT. Amino acid sequence: CASSLLRGALDGELFF.

The V and J genes are TRBV3-1 (or the pseudogene TRBV3-2) and TRBJ2-5; 11 bases align to TRBD2. Trimming removed 6 bases from V and 2 bases from J; junction bases left unmatched: 2. From germline, CDR1 is LGHDT and CDR2 YNNKEL (reference sequence). CDR3 size: 14 residues. The CDR3 coding sequence is TGTGCCAGCAGTCGACTAGCGGGGCAAGAGACCCAGTACTTC. Translated, it gives CASSRLAGQETQYF.

V usage is TRBV3-1 (or the pseudogene TRBV3-2) and J usage is TRBJ1-4; TRBD1 is a possible D gene (5 bases). The CDR3 totals 15 residues. Germline V gene data show CDR1 as LGHDT and CDR2 as YNNKEL (reference sequence). The ends were cut back, 0 bases at V and 4 bases at J, with 9 bases in the middle. This CDR3 reads CASSQERGLNEKLFF. In nucleotides, the CDR3 is TGTGCCAGCAGCCAAGAGAGGGGACTTAATGAAAAACTGTTTTTT.

The chain uses TRBV9 and TRBJ1-1; 7 bases line up with TRBD1. J gave up 6 bases and V 2 bases, and 7 bases lay outside the gene matches. CDR1 SGDLS and CDR2 YYNGEE come from the germline V gene. This CDR3 is built from 14 residues. The CDR3 coding sequence is TGTGCCAGCAGCGTCCAAACCGACAGGGCTGAAGCTTTCTTT. Amino acid sequence: CASSVQTDRAEAFF.